The 18 T cell receptor beta chains below were found in one sample sequenced in a study of T cells in Graves' hyperthyroidism and ophthalmopathy. Amplified regions were TCR beta CDR3 sequences from RNA transcripts. The HTBI primer set served for first-round RT-PCR of the TCR CDR3. TCRdb fed the multiplex PCR reads into MiXCR, producing one record per CDR3 protein. This table holds hundreds of thousands of distinct CDR3 sequences, 45% found once. Sequenced material: peripheral blood or thyroid tissue (not recorded which). Every receptor here comes from an adult man with Graves' disease, either hyperthyroidism or ophthalmopathy (not recorded which).

The V and J genes are TRBV24-1 and TRBJ1-4, with 8 bases aligning to TRBD1. Germline CDR1 reads KGHDR; CDR2 reads SFDVKD. J was trimmed by 5 bases and V by 4 bases; bases with no gene match: 8. CDR3 length equals 16 residues. The CDR3 DNA follows: TGTGCCACCAGTGAGTCGACAGGGGTTAAGAATGAAAAACTGTTTTTT. Translation gives CATSESTGVKNEKLFF.

This clonotype was counted ten times or more. The chain links TRBV7-9 to TRBJ2-7; no clear D. Germline lookup yields CDR1 SEHNR and CDR2 FQNEAQ (reference sequence). CDR3 length: 12 residues. V was cut by 5 bases and J by 7 bases, with 12 bases left in between. The CDR3 DNA follows: TGTGCCAGCAGCCCCGGTCGGGCTGAGCAGTACTTC. Translated, it gives CASSPGRAEQYF.

Here the CDR3 reads CATSPDRPGNQPQHF. The CDR3, as DNA: TGTGCCACCAGCCCGGACAGGCCGGGCAATCAGCCCCAGCATTTT. V gene TRBV15 combines with J gene TRBJ1-5; 7 bases fit TRBD1. Germline V lookup: CDR1 LNHNV, CDR2 YYDKDF (reference sequence). V shed 5 bases and J 2 bases; nucleotides not matched to a gene: 6. The CDR3 runs 15 residues.

In its sample, this clonotype was seen many times. The gene calls are TRBV7-9 and TRBJ2-7, with 7 bases aligning to TRBD1. The V gene end was trimmed by 5 bases and the J gene end by 3 bases; junction bases not matched to a gene: 10. The CDR3 sequence is 15 residues long. From germline, CDR1 is SEHNR and CDR2 FQNEAQ (reference sequence). This CDR3 is CASSGTTGWDYEQYF. As DNA, the CDR3 is TGTGCCAGCAGCGGGACGACAGGGTGGGACTACGAGCAGTACTTC.

The table lists this clonotype with a few counts. V gene TRBV12-3 or TRBV12-4 combines with J gene TRBJ2-7, with D hard to call. The germline V and J ends were trimmed by 5 bases and 0 bases, with 14 bases remaining between them. The CDR3 has 15 residues. The CDR3 spells CASSPVGGNSYEQYF. In DNA, the CDR3 is TGTGCCAGCAGTCCGGTCGGCGGAAACTCCTACGAGCAGTACTTC.

The chain carries TRBV5-6 and TRBJ1-2; 8 nucleotides align to TRBD1. The germline CDR1 and CDR2 sequences are SGHDT and YYEEEE. V gave up 3 bases and J gave up 6 bases; unmatched junction bases: 7. The CDR3 totals 14 residues. CDR3: CASSWSQGADGYTF. The CDR3 DNA reads TGTGCCAGCAGCTGGTCGCAGGGGGCAGATGGCTACACCTTC.

V usage is TRBV7-9 and J usage is TRBJ2-5; the match to TRBD2 covers 11 bases. The CDR3 sequence is 14 residues long. Trimming took 7 bases from V and 4 from J; bases not matched to a gene: 5. Germline V CDR1 and CDR2: SEHNR, FQNEAQ (reference sequence). CDR3 coding DNA: TGTGCCAGCATACGACTAGCGGGGCGAGAGACCCAGTACTTC. Protein product: CASIRLAGRETQYF. The entire variable domain, with the rest obtained from reference TRBV7-9 and TRBJ2-5, is as follows: DTGVSQNPRHKITKRGQNVTFRCDPISEHNRLYWYRQTLGQGPEFLTYFQNEAQLEKSRLLSDRFSAERPKGSFSTLEIQRTEQGDSAMYLCASIRLAGRETQYFGPGTRLLVL.

The gene calls are TRBV9 and TRBJ1-6; possibly TRBD1 for D (6 bases). The length of the CDR3 is 15 residues. V shed 3 bases and J shed 5 bases, with 12 bases lying between them. Germline CDR1 SGDLS, CDR2 YYNGEE. The CDR3 region has the DNA TGTGCCAGCAGCGCCGAAACAGGGAATAATTCACCCCTCCACTTT. Translated: CASSAETGNNSPLHF.

The table lists this clonotype with a few counts. This rearrangement joins TRBV12-5 to TRBJ1-1; 7 bases line up with TRBD1. With 10 bases clipped from V and 3 bases from J, the junction kept 5 bases outside the gene matches. Germline CDR1 and CDR2: LGHNT and FRNRAP. The CDR3 runs 12 residues. CDR3 sequence (DNA): TGTGCTACAGCAGGGGGTTACACTGAAGCTTTCTTT. The encoded protein is CATAGGYTEAFF.

There are many counts of this clonotype. The chain joins TRBV10-3 to TRBJ1-1, with no clear D. The V end lost 6 bases, the J end lost 1 base, and 9 bases lay between the germline ends. Germline lookup yields CDR1 ENHRY and CDR2 SYGVKD. The CDR3 is made up of 13 amino acids. The CDR3 spells CAISDDSNTEAFF. The CDR3 DNA is TGTGCCATCAGCGACGACTCGAACACTGAAGCTTTCTTT.

This clonotype was picked up a small number of times. This rearrangement joins TRBV2 to TRBJ2-2; TRBD1 agrees at 8 bases. Trimming at V came to 9 bases and at J to 1 base, leaving 4 bases not matched to a gene. Germline lookup yields CDR1 SNHLY and CDR2 FYNNEI. The length of the CDR3 is 14 residues. CDR3 nucleotides: TGTGCCAGTCTTGGACAGGGGAACACCGGGGAGCTGTTTTTT. Amino acids: CASLGQGNTGELFF. The whole variable domain, filled in from reference TRBV2 and TRBJ2-2, reads EPEVTQTPSHQVTQMGQEVILRCVPISNHLYFYWYRQILGQKVEFLVSFYNNEISEKSEIFDDQFSVERPDGSNFTLKIRSTKLEDSAMYFCASLGQGNTGELFFGEGSRLTVL.

This clonotype was observed a handful of times. The chain is built from TRBV6-5 and TRBJ1-6; 9 bases align to TRBD1. This CDR3 is 15 amino acids long. The V segment lost 5 bases and the J segment 10 bases; nucleotides outside the gene matches: 9. From germline, CDR1 is MNHEY and CDR2 SVGAGI. The CDR3 loop is CASSRLDRGGSPLHF. In nucleotides, the CDR3 is TGTGCCAGCAGTAGGTTGGACAGGGGCGGATCACCCCTCCACTTT.

This chain uses TRBV13 with TRBJ2-7, with 7 bases identical to TRBD1. The junction had 8 bases not matched to a gene; V was cut back by 6 bases and J by 3 bases. CDR1 and CDR2 (germline): PRHDT, FYEKMQ (reference sequence). The CDR3 totals 14 residues. Here the CDR3 DNA reads TGTGCCAGCAGGAACACCGGGACAGACTACGAGCAGTACTTC. Translation: CASRNTGTDYEQYF.

To note about this clonotype: A read error may account for a junction end that differs from germline. The V and J genes are TRBV10-2 and TRBJ1-6; 7 bases line up with TRBD1. The CDR3 is made up of 13 amino acids. The germline gives CDR1 WSHSY, CDR2 SAAADI. The CDR3 sequence: CTSTDRDNSPLHF. In DNA, the CDR3 is TGCACCAGCACCGACAGGGATAATTCACCCCTCCACTTT.

In this sample, this clonotype turned up a few times. The chain joins TRBV5-1 to TRBJ2-7, with a possible D match to TRBD1 (6 bases). Trimming removed 0 bases from V and 4 bases from J, with 14 bases in between. The germline V gene encodes CDR1 SGHRS and CDR2 YFSETQ. The CDR3 consists of 15 residues. This CDR3 reads CASSLDGTSFYEQYF. Written as DNA, the CDR3 is TGCGCCAGCAGCTTGGACGGGACATCATTTTACGAGCAGTACTTC. The whole variable domain, filled in from reference TRBV5-1 and TRBJ2-7, reads KAGVTQTPRYLIKTRGQQVTLSCSPISGHRSVSWYQQTPGQGLQFLFEYFSETQRNKGNFPGRFSGRQFSNSRSEMNVSTLELGDSALYLCASSLDGTSFYEQYFGPGTRLTVT.

The J gene is TRBJ1-1, the V gene TRBV12-3 or TRBV12-4; 8 nucleotides match TRBD1. The J segment lost 7 bases and the V segment lost 6 bases, leaving 1 base of the junction unmatched. The CDR3 has 11 residues. CDR3 nucleotides: TGTGCCAGCAGCGACAGGGGTGAAGCTTTCTTT. Its translation: CASSDRGEAFF.

This clonotype was seen a single time. V and J are TRBV2 and TRBJ2-5; TRBD2 matches 7 bases. The end of the DNA is better explained by TRBJ2-7, so the J call may be wrong. Germline values: CDR1 SNHLY, CDR2 FYNNEI. The CDR3 loop spans 16 amino acids. The CDR3 region has the DNA TGTGCCAGCAGTGCTAGTGGCTCTAGCGGCTCCTACGAGCAGTACTTC. Protein product: CASSASGSSGSYEQYF.

As regards this clonotype: Mismatch with germline at one junction end may stem from a read error. This chain links TRBV5-1 with TRBJ2-7; 7 nucleotides align to TRBD2. CDR3 length: 16 residues. CDR1 is SGHRS, CDR2 YFSETQ, per germline. CDR3 nucleotide sequence: TGCGCCAGCAGGTTGGAGGGGACTACCTCTTTCTACGAGCAGTACTTC. It encodes CASRLEGTTSFYEQYF.